This T cell receptor (beta chain) was captured in a study of immune evolution from preneoplasia to lung adenocarcinoma. The assay was immunoSEQ multiplex PCR, and TCRdb's table has in-frame clones only and misses some. The sample holds about 3,900 clones; 70% to 90% are singletons and the top ten take around 5%. As for this clone: The antigen is undetermined.

Study-level points and caveats: Clonality was highest in normal lung, lower in later-stage lesions apparently. From normal lung to invasive adenocarcinoma, top clone frequencies appeared to decrease.

V lost 5 bases to trimming and J lost 4 bases; unmatched junction nucleotides: 7. The CDR3 has 14 residues. Looked up from germline, CDR1 is MNHEY and CDR2 is SVGAGI. The V and J genes are TRBV6-5 and TRBJ1-2; 7 bases map to TRBD1. The source of this sequence is an older donor with lung adenocarcinoma. The sequencing sample was made of FFPE minimally invasive lung adenocarcinoma tissue. The chain's CDR3 is CASSKTQGSYGYTF. CDR3 DNA sequence: TGTGCCAGCAGTAAAACACAGGGGTCCTATGGCTACACCTTC.